These 2 T cell receptor beta chains originate from one sample sequenced in a study of blood T cell repertoires in COVID-19. Generated by immunoSEQ multiplex PCR, the TCRdb table keeps only in-frame clones and is missing some. The sample has 210,000 or so clones; around 88% are singletons. Sample: peripheral blood. These TCRs come from a man in his late teens or twenties with active or convalescent COVID-19.

The chain uses TRBV10-3 and TRBJ1-1, with D tentatively TRBD1 (6 bases). The CDR3 is made up of 16 amino acids. CDR1 and CDR2 (germline): ENHRY, SYGVKD. Trimming took off 0 bases at V and 6 bases at J, with 17 bases between the two ends. In nucleotides, the CDR3 is TGTGCCATCAGTGAGTCGAGGGGGTCACGAGACGCTGAAGCTTTCTTT. This codes for CAISESRGSRDAEAFF.

This clone was found once. The J gene is TRBJ2-1, the V gene TRBV5-4; 8 nucleotides line up with TRBD2. The CDR3 sequence is 15 residues long. V gave up 2 bases and J gave up 1 base; unmatched junction bases: 2. CDR1 SGHNT and CDR2 YYREEE come from the germline V gene (reference sequence). CDR3 sequence: CASSFQRGSYNEQFF. The DNA for the CDR3 is TGTGCCAGCAGCTTTCAGCGGGGGTCCTACAATGAGCAGTTCTTC.